The source of this T cell receptor (beta chain) is a study of CD8+CD57+ T cells in acquired aplastic anemia. The authors sequenced patients whose flow cytometry had shown CD8+CD57+ cell expansion. Genomic DNA was employed as the template in profiling TCR beta VDJ and CDR3. Each CDR3 protein gets one entry after TCRdb re-called the reads with MiXCR. Among about 95,000 distinct CDR3 sequences listed, around 62% were seen once. Germline loops: CDR1 SNHLY, CDR2 FYNNEI. CDR3 length: 15 residues. Trimming cost V 7 bases and J 0 bases, with 12 bases left between them. Sequences were obtained from sorted CD4+, CD8+, or CD8+CD57+ T cells (not recorded which) from PBMCs. The TCR sequence derives from a human donor with aplastic anemia. The chain links TRBV2 to TRBJ2-2; D call uncertain. CDR3 amino acids: CASNSVAANTGELFF. The CDR3 DNA is TGTGCCAGCAATAGTGTGGCGGCGAACACCGGGGAGCTGTTTTTT.